Below, one T cell receptor (beta chain) is given with its context. Its target is not known. The data are from a study of OX40 agonist ivuxolimab in advanced cancers. Study details: Patients got intravenous ivuxolimab at 0.01 to 10 mg/kg every 2 weeks. Participants could have had prior anti-PD-1, anti-PD-L1 or anti-CTLA-4 therapy, and roughly 40% had some.

Sequenced by immunoSEQ multiplex PCR; TCRdb stores in-frame clones only, minus some. Of under 50,000 clones in the sample, about 88% were seen once. No patient had autoimmune disease or received systemic immunosuppression. Trimming cost V 7 bases and J 1 base; bases outside gene matches: 9. The CDR3 length is 16 residues. Germline V CDR1 and CDR2: SEHNR, FQNEAQ (reference sequence). Study-wide results and caveats: Low normalized clonal expansion also occurred in some nonresponding patients.

The sample was CD4+ or CD8+ T cells sorted from blood, taken in a trial of the OX40 agonist ivuxolimab. The TCR comes from an adult with an advanced solid tumor such as melanoma, head and neck, liver or kidney cancer. The chain carries TRBV7-9 and TRBJ2-2; 7 bases agree with TRBD1. CDR3 DNA sequence: TGTGCCAGCAATCCCCCGGGGACAGAGAACACCGGGGAGCTGTTTTTT. Its translation is CASNPPGTENTGELFF.